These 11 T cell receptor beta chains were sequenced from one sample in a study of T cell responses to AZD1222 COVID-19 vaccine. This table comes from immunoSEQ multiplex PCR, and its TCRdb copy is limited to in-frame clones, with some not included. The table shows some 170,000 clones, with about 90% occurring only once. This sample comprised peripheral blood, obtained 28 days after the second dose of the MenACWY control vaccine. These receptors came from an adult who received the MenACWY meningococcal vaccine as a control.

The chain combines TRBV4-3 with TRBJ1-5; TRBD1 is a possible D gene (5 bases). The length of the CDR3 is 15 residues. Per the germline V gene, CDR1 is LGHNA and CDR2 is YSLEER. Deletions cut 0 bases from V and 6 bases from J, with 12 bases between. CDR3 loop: CASSQEWGGGQPQHF. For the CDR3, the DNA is TGCGCCAGCAGCCAAGAATGGGGTGGGGGTCAGCCCCAGCATTTT.

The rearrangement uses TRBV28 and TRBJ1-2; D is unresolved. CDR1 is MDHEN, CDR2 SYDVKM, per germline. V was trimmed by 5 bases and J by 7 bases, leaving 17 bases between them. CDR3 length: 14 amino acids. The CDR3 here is CASSSGWSRPGYTF. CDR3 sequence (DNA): TGTGCCAGCAGTAGTGGTTGGAGTAGGCCTGGCTACACCTTC.

CDR3 loop: CASNFPGAYTEAFF. Written as DNA, the CDR3 is TGTGCCAGCAACTTCCCGGGGGCTTACACTGAAGCTTTCTTT. V and J are TRBV7-2 and TRBJ1-1, with D tentatively TRBD1 (6 bases). The ends were cut back, 7 bases at V and 3 bases at J, with 15 bases in the middle. Germline lookup yields CDR1 SGHTA and CDR2 FQGNSA. This CDR3 is 14 amino acids long.

CDR3 protein: CASSYGYSGNTIYF. The DNA of the CDR3 is TGTGCCAGCAGTTACGGCTACTCTGGAAACACCATATATTTT. V gene TRBV25-1 combines with J gene TRBJ1-3; D is unclear. Germline CDR1 MGHDK, CDR2 SYGVNS. Trimming left V 5 bases short and J 0 bases short, with 8 bases between. There are 14 residues in the CDR3.

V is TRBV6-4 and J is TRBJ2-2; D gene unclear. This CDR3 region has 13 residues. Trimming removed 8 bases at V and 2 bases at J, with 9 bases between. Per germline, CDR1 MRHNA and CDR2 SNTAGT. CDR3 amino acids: CASAVSNTGELFF. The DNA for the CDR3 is TGTGCCAGCGCGGTGAGCAACACCGGGGAGCTGTTTTTT.

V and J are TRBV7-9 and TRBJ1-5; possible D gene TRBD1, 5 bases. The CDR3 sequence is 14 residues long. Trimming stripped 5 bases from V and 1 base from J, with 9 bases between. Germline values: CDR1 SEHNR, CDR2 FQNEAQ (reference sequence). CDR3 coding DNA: TGTGCCAGCAGCACAGGACCCAGCAATCAGCCCCAGCATTTT. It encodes CASSTGPSNQPQHF.

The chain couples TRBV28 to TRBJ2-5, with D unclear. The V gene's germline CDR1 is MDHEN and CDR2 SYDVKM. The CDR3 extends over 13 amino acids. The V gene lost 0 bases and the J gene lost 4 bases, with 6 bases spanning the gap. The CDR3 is CASSLWSSETQYF. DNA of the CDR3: TGTGCCAGCAGTTTATGGAGTTCAGAGACCCAGTACTTC.

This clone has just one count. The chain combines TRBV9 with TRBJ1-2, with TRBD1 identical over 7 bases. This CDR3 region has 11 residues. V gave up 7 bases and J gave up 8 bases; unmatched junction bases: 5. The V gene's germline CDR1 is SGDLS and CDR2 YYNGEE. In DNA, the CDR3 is TGTGCCAGCGACAGGGCCGGCGGCTACACCTTC. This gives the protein CASDRAGGYTF.

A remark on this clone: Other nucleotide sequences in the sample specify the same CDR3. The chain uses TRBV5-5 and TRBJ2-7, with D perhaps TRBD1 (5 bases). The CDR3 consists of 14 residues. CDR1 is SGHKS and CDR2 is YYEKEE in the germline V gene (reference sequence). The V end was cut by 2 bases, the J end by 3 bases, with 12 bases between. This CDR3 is CASSLSRVGYEQYF. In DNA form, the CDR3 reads TGTGCCAGCAGCTTATCCAGGGTCGGCTACGAGCAGTACTTC.

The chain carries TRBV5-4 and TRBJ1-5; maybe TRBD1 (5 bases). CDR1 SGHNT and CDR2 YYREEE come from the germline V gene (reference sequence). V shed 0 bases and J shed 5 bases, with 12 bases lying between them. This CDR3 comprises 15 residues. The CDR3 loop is CASSLDPGRDQPQHF. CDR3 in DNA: TGTGCCAGCAGCTTGGATCCGGGACGGGATCAGCCCCAGCATTTT.

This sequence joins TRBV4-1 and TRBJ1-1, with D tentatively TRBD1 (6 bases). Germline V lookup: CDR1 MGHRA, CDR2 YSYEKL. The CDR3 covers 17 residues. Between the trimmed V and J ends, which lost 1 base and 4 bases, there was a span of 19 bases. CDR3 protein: CASSQGASQGFRTEAFF. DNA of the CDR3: TGCGCCAGCAGCCAAGGGGCTTCCCAGGGGTTTCGCACTGAAGCTTTCTTT.